One sample yielded the 4 T cell receptor beta chains listed below, sequenced in a study of cytomegalovirus exposure and HLA in healthy donors. With 60 Vbeta and 13 Jbeta primers, the PCR was carried out. Sequencing was performed with immunoSEQ multiplex PCR; in TCRdb, only in-frame clones are kept and a portion is missing. The specimen's table records 200,000 or so clones. Sequencing used PBMCs. All receptors come from a boy aged 10-17 years in good health and CMV-seronegative.

The chain carries TRBV7-2 and TRBJ1-1; D call uncertain. In germline, CDR1 is SGHTA, CDR2 FQGNSA. CDR3 length equals 13 residues. The V end was cut by 1 base, the J end by 6 bases, with 9 bases between. The CDR3 protein is CASSLGAGAEAFF. The CDR3 DNA follows: TGTGCCAGCAGCTTAGGGGCAGGCGCTGAAGCTTTCTTT.

Notes on this clone: The identical CDR3 is also encoded by other nucleotide sequences in the sample. The chain recombines TRBV4-1 with TRBJ2-2, with 12 bases fitting TRBD2. There are 16 residues in the CDR3. Trimming removed 0 bases from V and 4 bases from J; junction bases left unmatched: 0. Per germline, CDR1 MGHRA and CDR2 YSYEKL. Here the CDR3 reads CASSQETSGGTGELFF. In DNA, the CDR3 is TGCGCCAGCAGCCAAGAGACTAGCGGGGGCACCGGGGAGCTGTTTTTT.

The chain is built from TRBV6-1 and TRBJ1-2, with TRBD1 matching 7 bases. Germline trimming cut 4 bases from V and 8 bases from J; bases unmatched to any gene: 16. The CDR3 has 16 amino acids. Germline assignment: CDR1 MNHNS and CDR2 SASEGT. The CDR3 loop is CASSGNTGVVIGGYTF. The CDR3 region has the DNA TGTGCCAGCAGTGGGAACACAGGGGTGGTAATTGGCGGCTACACCTTC.

This chain joins TRBV4-1 and TRBJ2-3; D uncertain. Trimming cost V 1 base and J 4 bases, with 12 bases left between them. Germline V gene lookup returns CDR1 MGHRA and CDR2 YSYEKL. The CDR3 sequence is 15 residues long. The CDR3 protein is CASSQGGPMSDTQYF. The CDR3 region has the DNA TGCGCCAGCAGCCAAGGTGGCCCGATGTCAGATACGCAGTATTTT.